This is a list of T cell receptor beta chains from one sample in a study of cytomegalovirus exposure and HLA in healthy donors. The repertoire was sequenced with immunoSEQ multiplex PCR; TCRdb's copy has only in-frame clones and lacks some. This sample carries some 110,000 clones, about 70% of them seen once, and the ten largest clones take 2.5% to 3.5%. Specimen: PBMCs. The source of these receptors is a female donor in good health and CMV-seronegative. CDR3s include the opening cysteine and the closing phenylalanine or tryptophan. D genes are given only for firm matches. Size is stated for part of the rows, as once, few or many counts, or as a class when the clone is expanded.

CDR3nt: TGTGCCACTAGATATGCAGGGGGGATCAAAAACATTCAGTACTTC
CDR3aa: CATRYAGGIKNIQYF
v_gene: TRBV15
d_gene: NA
j_gene: TRBJ2-4
abundance: NA

CDR3nt: TGTGCCAGCAGCTTGAGGGGCGGGAGCTCCTACAATGAGCAGTTCTTC
CDR3aa: CASSLRGGSSYNEQFF
v_gene: TRBV11-2
d_gene: TRBD2
j_gene: TRBJ2-1
abundance: NA

CDR3nt: TGTGCTAGCAGCGAGGGACTGAATGAAAAACTGTTTTTT
CDR3aa: CASSEGLNEKLFF
v_gene: TRBV7-7
d_gene: NA
j_gene: TRBJ1-4
abundance: NA

CDR3nt: TGTGCCAGCAGCGACCAGACAGGGCCCCCCTCCTACAATGAGCAGTTCTTC
CDR3aa: CASSDQTGPPSYNEQFF
v_gene: TRBV21-1
d_gene: NA
j_gene: TRBJ2-1
abundance: NA

CDR3nt: TGTGCCAGCAGACCGACTAGCGAGTACTACGAGCAGTACTTC
CDR3aa: CASRPTSEYYEQYF
v_gene: TRBV27
d_gene: TRBD2
j_gene: TRBJ2-7
abundance: NA

CDR3nt: TGTGCCAGCAGTTGGGCGGGACTAGAAGTCTACAATGAGCAGTTCTTC
CDR3aa: CASSWAGLEVYNEQFF
v_gene: TRBV6-8
d_gene: TRBD2
j_gene: TRBJ2-1
abundance: NA

CDR3nt: TGTGCCAGCAGTTTTATAGCAGACCAAGAGACCCAGTACTTC
CDR3aa: CASSFIADQETQYF
v_gene: TRBV27
d_gene: NA
j_gene: TRBJ2-5
abundance: NA

CDR3nt: TGTGCCAGCAACCAAAGACTGGCGGAAGAGACCCAGTACTTC
CDR3aa: CASNQRLAEETQYF
v_gene: TRBV2
d_gene: NA
j_gene: TRBJ2-5
abundance: NA

CDR3nt: TGTGCCAGCAGCATTCGGAGGAGGCCCCAAGAGACCCAGTACTTC
CDR3aa: CASSIRRRPQETQYF
v_gene: TRBV14
d_gene: NA
j_gene: TRBJ2-5
abundance: NA

CDR3nt: TGCGCCAGCAGCTCAGGACAGGGAGGCGAGACCCAGTACTTC
CDR3aa: CASSSGQGGETQYF
v_gene: TRBV5-1
d_gene: TRBD1
j_gene: TRBJ2-5
abundance: NA

CDR3nt: TGTGCCAGCAGCCCCCAGGACAGATACTATGGCTACACCTTC
CDR3aa: CASSPQDRYYGYTF
v_gene: TRBV7-8
d_gene: NA
j_gene: TRBJ1-2
abundance: NA

CDR3nt: TGTGCCAGCAGCCAAGAAACTAGCGGCTCTGGGGCCAACGTCCTGACTTTC
CDR3aa: CASSQETSGSGANVLTF
v_gene: TRBV4-2
d_gene: TRBD2
j_gene: TRBJ2-6
abundance: medium-sized

CDR3nt: TGTGCCAGCAAGGCTCGGACACCGGAAGATACGCAGTATTTT
CDR3aa: CASKARTPEDTQYF
v_gene: TRBV9
d_gene: NA
j_gene: TRBJ2-3
abundance: NA

CDR3nt: TGTGCCAGCAGTGAAGGACTACCTACGGGCGAGCAGTACTTC
CDR3aa: CASSEGLPTGEQYF
v_gene: TRBV2
d_gene: NA
j_gene: TRBJ2-7
abundance: NA

CDR3nt: TGTGCCAGCAGCTCGAGCGGTCCCTACGAGCAGTACTTC
CDR3aa: CASSSSGPYEQYF
v_gene: TRBV5-5
d_gene: NA
j_gene: TRBJ2-7
abundance: NA

CDR3nt: TGCGCCAGCAGCTTGACAGGGGGCAACCCTGAAGCTTTCTTT
CDR3aa: CASSLTGGNPEAFF
v_gene: TRBV5-1
d_gene: TRBD1
j_gene: TRBJ1-1
abundance: NA

CDR3nt: TGTGCCAGCAGCTTACGTGGCGGGGCCTACCCCGACGAGCAGTACTTC
CDR3aa: CASSLRGGAYPDEQYF
v_gene: TRBV7-9
d_gene: NA
j_gene: TRBJ2-7
abundance: NA

CDR3nt: TGCGCCAGCAGCTTGGACCTAGGGGGTCGACAGACCCAGTACTTC
CDR3aa: CASSLDLGGRQTQYF
v_gene: TRBV5-1
d_gene: NA
j_gene: TRBJ2-5
abundance: NA

CDR3nt: TGTGCCAGTAGTAAAACAGGGGGCGCAGACTATGGCTACACCTTC
CDR3aa: CASSKTGGADYGYTF
v_gene: TRBV19
d_gene: TRBD1
j_gene: TRBJ1-2
abundance: once

CDR3nt: TGTGCCAGCAGGGGGACAGGGCTTATGCTCTCCGGGGCCAACGTCCTGACTTTC
CDR3aa: CASRGTGLMLSGANVLTF
v_gene: TRBV28
d_gene: TRBD1
j_gene: TRBJ2-6
abundance: NA

CDR3nt: TGTGCCACCAGCAGACCGGGAGAGTACTACGAGCAGTACTTC
CDR3aa: CATSRPGEYYEQYF
v_gene: TRBV15
d_gene: NA
j_gene: TRBJ2-7
abundance: NA

CDR3nt: TGTGCCAGCAGCTTATACACTACTACCAGCTCCTACAATGAGCAGTTCTTC
CDR3aa: CASSLYTTTSSYNEQFF
v_gene: TRBV11-3
d_gene: NA
j_gene: TRBJ2-1
abundance: NA

CDR3nt: TGTGCCAGCTCACCCCAGGGCCCTGGCTACACCTTC
CDR3aa: CASSPQGPGYTF
v_gene: TRBV18
d_gene: NA
j_gene: TRBJ1-2
abundance: NA

CDR3nt: TGTGCCAGCAGTTACTCGGGACTGGAAGCTTTCTTT
CDR3aa: CASSYSGLEAFF
v_gene: TRBV6-6
d_gene: NA
j_gene: TRBJ1-1
abundance: NA

CDR3nt: TGCAGCGCCGTTAGCGGGAACGGGCAGTACTTC
CDR3aa: CSAVSGNGQYF
v_gene: TRBV29-1
d_gene: TRBD2
j_gene: TRBJ2-7
abundance: NA

CDR3nt: TGTGCCAGCACCCCAGGTCCGGGGACTGAAGCTTTCTTT
CDR3aa: CASTPGPGTEAFF
v_gene: TRBV7-6
d_gene: NA
j_gene: TRBJ1-1
abundance: NA

CDR3nt: TGCGCCAGCAGCTTCAACAGGGCAGCCGAGCAGTACTTC
CDR3aa: CASSFNRAAEQYF
v_gene: TRBV5-1
d_gene: NA
j_gene: TRBJ2-7
abundance: NA

CDR3nt: TGTGCCTGGAGTGGGACAGGGGGAACTCAGCCCCAGCATTTT
CDR3aa: CAWSGTGGTQPQHF
v_gene: TRBV30
d_gene: TRBD1
j_gene: TRBJ1-5
abundance: NA

CDR3nt: TGCGCCAGCAACGTCCTCCGGGACAGCAATGAGCAGTTCTTC
CDR3aa: CASNVLRDSNEQFF
v_gene: TRBV10-2
d_gene: TRBD1
j_gene: TRBJ2-1
abundance: NA

CDR3nt: TGTGCCAGCAGTTTATTGCGGGAGTCTTACAATGAGCAGTTCTTC
CDR3aa: CASSLLRESYNEQFF
v_gene: TRBV27
d_gene: TRBD2
j_gene: TRBJ2-1
abundance: once

CDR3nt: TGTGCCAGTAGTAACTCGGGGGACAGGGGGCGGGCAGCTTTCTTT
CDR3aa: CASSNSGDRGRAAFF
v_gene: TRBV19
d_gene: TRBD1
j_gene: TRBJ1-1
abundance: NA

CDR3nt: TGTGCCAGCAGCGCCCTACAGGGCTCCTATGGCTACACCTTC
CDR3aa: CASSALQGSYGYTF
v_gene: TRBV7-9
d_gene: NA
j_gene: TRBJ1-2
abundance: NA

CDR3nt: TGTGCCAGCAGTGAAGCCCGGGGGGCCGGACAGCCCCAGCATTTT
CDR3aa: CASSEARGAGQPQHF
v_gene: TRBV2
d_gene: NA
j_gene: TRBJ1-5
abundance: NA

CDR3nt: TGTGCCAGCAGTTCCCGGGACAGACTTTCCTACGAGCAGTACTTC
CDR3aa: CASSSRDRLSYEQYF
v_gene: TRBV27
d_gene: TRBD1
j_gene: TRBJ2-7
abundance: NA